These 30 T cell receptor beta chains were sequenced from one sample in a study of cytomegalovirus exposure and HLA in healthy donors. Vbeta (60) and Jbeta (13) primers were used in the PCR. The repertoire was sequenced with immunoSEQ multiplex PCR; TCRdb's copy has only in-frame clones and lacks some. The sample holds about 150,000 clones, about three quarters seen once. Sequencing was carried out using PBMCs. The origin of the receptors is a man between 18 and 35 years old in good health and CMV-seronegative.

The V and J genes are TRBV5-8 and TRBJ2-1; tentatively, D is TRBD1 (5 bases). Germline loops: CDR1 SGHTS, CDR2 YDEGEE. V was clipped by 4 bases and J by 8 bases, with 13 bases between them. The CDR3 length is 13 residues. CDR3 sequence reads: CASSTQVVYEQFF. CDR3 nucleotide sequence: TGTGCCAGCAGCACACAGGTGGTCTATGAGCAGTTCTTC.

The rearrangement links TRBV9 to TRBJ1-1; the D is unclear. Germline loops: CDR1 SGDLS, CDR2 YYNGEE. The CDR3 sequence is 17 residues long. Deletions cut 0 bases from V and 8 bases from J, with 23 bases between. The CDR3 DNA reads TGTGCCAGCAGCGTAGACAGTCCTCCGCGGGGTGGAACCGAAGCTTTCTTT. Translated, it gives CASSVDSPPRGGTEAFF. Full variable domain (rest looked up from reference TRBV9 and TRBJ1-1): DSGVTQTPKHLITATGQRVTLRCSPRSGDLSVYWYQQSLDQGLQFLIQYYNGEERAKGNILERFSAQQFPDLHSELNLSSLELGDSALYFCASSVDSPPRGGTEAFFGQGTRLTVV.

This clone has more than one count but fewer than ten. The genes are TRBV5-3 and TRBJ1-2; the match to TRBD1 covers 12 bases. TRBV5-3 is reported as an ORF; its role is uncertain. CDR3 length equals 16 residues. Trimming at V came to 2 bases and at J to 4 bases, leaving 6 bases not matched to a gene. CDR3 nucleotide sequence: TGTGCCAGAAGCTTAACACGGGGACAGGGGGCCTATGGCTACACCTTC. It yields the protein CARSLTRGQGAYGYTF.

This sequence joins TRBV9 and TRBJ2-3; D is possibly TRBD1 (7 bases). Trimming removed 0 bases at V and 0 bases at J, with 11 bases between. CDR3 length equals 16 residues. CDR1 and CDR2 from the germline V gene are SGDLS and YYNGEE. The CDR3 spells CASSVAGGLSTDTQYF. In nucleotides, the CDR3 is TGTGCCAGCAGCGTAGCAGGGGGGCTTAGCACAGATACGCAGTATTTT.

This clone was counted only a few times. The V call is TRBV11-3, the J call TRBJ2-3, with 8 bases that match TRBD2. CDR1 is SGHNT and CDR2 is YENEEA in the germline V gene. V trimming: 6 bases; J trimming: 5 bases; junction bases outside the gene matches: 4. The CDR3 is 13 residues long. CDR3 DNA sequence: TGTGCCAGCAGTGGACTAGCAGAAGATACGCAGTATTTT. This gives the protein CASSGLAEDTQYF.

The sample holds one count of this clone. Additional DNA sequences in this sample encode the identical CDR3. This chain joins TRBV5-6 and TRBJ1-2; TRBD1 matches at 9 bases. Germline-derived CDR1 and CDR2 are SGHDT and YYEEEE. The CDR3 contains 13 residues. J lost 6 bases, V lost 0 bases, and 0 bases had no gene match. CDR3 in DNA: TGTGCCAGCAGCTTGGGACAGGGGGATGGCTACACCTTC. Its protein product is CASSLGQGDGYTF.

The chain carries TRBV27 and TRBJ2-3; possible D gene TRBD1, 5 bases. From germline, CDR1 is MNHEY and CDR2 SMNVEV (reference sequence). This CDR3 is 15 amino acids long. Trimming took 6 bases from V and 4 from J, leaving 17 bases between them. In DNA, the CDR3 is TGTGCCAGCAGCACGAATCCTTACAGGCCAGATACGCAGTATTTT. This codes for CASSTNPYRPDTQYF.

The V call is TRBV5-1, the J call TRBJ1-1, with D uncertain. From germline, CDR1 is SGHRS and CDR2 YFSETQ. Trimming took 4 bases from V and 0 from J, leaving 19 bases between them. The CDR3 totals 17 residues. The CDR3 coding sequence is TGCGCCAGCAGCCCTTCCGGACTGATATTAATGAACACTGAAGCTTTCTTT. Residues: CASSPSGLILMNTEAFF.

The V call is TRBV18, the J call TRBJ2-1, with TRBD2 matching 11 bases. This CDR3 comprises 13 residues. Trimming cost V 5 bases and J 10 bases; bases outside gene matches: 4. Per the germline V gene, CDR1 is KGHSH and CDR2 is LQKENI. The CDR3, as DNA: TGTGCCAGCTCAACGGGACTAGCGGTGGAGCAGTTCTTC. Protein: CASSTGLAVEQFF. Filled out from reference TRBV18 and TRBJ2-1, the complete variable domain reads NAGVMQNPRHLVRRRGQEARLRCSPMKGHSHVYWYRQLPEEGLKFMVYLQKENIIDESGMPKERFSAEFPKEGPSILRIQQVVRGDSAAYFCASSTGLAVEQFFGPGTRLTVL.

The chain uses TRBV7-9 and TRBJ2-1; D is uncertain. Deletions cut 5 bases from V and 5 bases from J, with 4 bases between. There are 11 residues in the CDR3. Germline V gives CDR1 SEHNR, CDR2 FQNEAQ (reference sequence). This CDR3 reads CASSLNNEQFF. CDR3 nucleotides: TGTGCCAGCAGCCTAAACAATGAGCAGTTCTTC.

The genes are TRBV5-1 and TRBJ2-7; tentatively, D is TRBD1 (6 bases). Trimming left V 2 bases short and J 3 bases short, with 18 bases between. Per germline, CDR1 SGHRS and CDR2 YFSETQ. The CDR3 runs to 16 residues. The DNA for the CDR3 is TGCGCCAGCAGCTTCCTTTCGGGACAACTAGACTACGAGCAGTACTTC. The encoded protein is CASSFLSGQLDYEQYF.

The V call is TRBV28, the J call TRBJ1-1, with D unresolved. CDR3 length: 16 residues. Trimming removed 3 bases from V and 4 bases from J, with 18 bases in between. Germline CDR1 is MDHEN and CDR2 is SYDVKM. CDR3 residues: CASSFIFWEGRTEAFF. CDR3 sequence (DNA): TGTGCCAGCAGTTTTATTTTCTGGGAGGGTCGCACTGAAGCTTTCTTT.

CDR3 protein: CASGGSSYNEQFF. The CDR3 region has the DNA TGTGCCAGCGGGGGGAGCTCCTACAATGAGCAGTTCTTC. This rearrangement joins TRBV7-9 to TRBJ2-1; D is perhaps TRBD2 (6 bases). Germline V gene lookup returns CDR1 SEHNR and CDR2 FQNEAQ (reference sequence). The CDR3 spans 13 residues. The V gene lost 8 bases and the J gene lost 0 bases, with 8 bases spanning the gap.

Concerning this clone: In the same sample, other DNA sequences code for this CDR3. This rearrangement joins TRBV18 to TRBJ2-7; 12 nucleotides agree with TRBD1. From germline, CDR1 is KGHSH and CDR2 LQKENI. The CDR3 totals 14 residues. J lost 5 bases, V lost 3 bases, and 2 bases had no gene match. The CDR3, as DNA: TGTGCCAGCTCACCTGGGACAGGGGGCGACGAGCAGTACTTC. Translated: CASSPGTGGDEQYF.

The gene calls are TRBV2 and TRBJ2-7; 8 positions match TRBD2. V gave up 8 bases and J gave up 2 bases; unmatched junction bases: 5. CDR3 length equals 13 residues. Germline V gene sequence: CDR1 SNHLY, CDR2 FYNNEI. In DNA form, the CDR3 reads TGTGCCAGCGGGAGCGGGAGAGCCTACGAGCAGTACTTC. This encodes CASGSGRAYEQYF. Full variable domain (rest looked up from reference TRBV2 and TRBJ2-7): EPEVTQTPSHQVTQMGQEVILRCVPISNHLYFYWYRQILGQKVEFLVSFYNNEISEKSEIFDDQFSVERPDGSNFTLKIRSTKLEDSAMYFCASGSGRAYEQYFGPGTRLTVT.

The chain employs TRBV5-4 and TRBJ2-3; 9 positions agree with TRBD1. V lost 0 bases, J lost 0 bases, and 8 bases stayed unmatched. The CDR3 covers 18 residues. CDR1 is SGHNT, CDR2 YYREEE, per germline (reference sequence). CDR3 protein: CASSLGGQGGTSTDTQYF. The DNA of the CDR3 is TGTGCCAGCAGCTTGGGGGGACAGGGTGGTACTAGCACAGATACGCAGTATTTT. Combining the CDR3 with reference TRBV5-4 and TRBJ2-3 gives the whole variable domain ETGVTQSPTHLIKTRGQQVTLRCSSQSGHNTVSWYQQALGQGPQFIFQYYREEENGRGNFPPRFSGLQFPNYSSELNVNALELDDSALYLCASSLGGQGGTSTDTQYFGPGTRLTVL.

V gene TRBV7-2 combines with J gene TRBJ2-7; a possible D gene is TRBD1 (5 bases). CDR3 length: 12 residues. The V gene's germline CDR1 is SGHTA and CDR2 FQGNSA. V lost 3 bases to trimming and J lost 11 bases, with 14 bases between them. CDR3 in DNA: TGTGCCAGCAGCTTCGACAGTGGGTATGAGTACTTC. This codes for CASSFDSGYEYF.

V and J are TRBV6-5 and TRBJ1-5, with a tentative D call TRBD1 (5 bases). The CDR3 contains 14 residues. Germline V CDR1 and CDR2: MNHEY, SVGAGI. V was pared by 0 bases and J by 5 bases, with 8 bases between. The CDR3 sequence: CASSYSGGYQPQHF. The DNA for the CDR3 is TGTGCCAGCAGTTACTCGGGGGGTTATCAGCCCCAGCATTTT.

This clone was seen a few times. This chain uses TRBV28 with TRBJ2-3; 7 bases agree with TRBD2. This CDR3 spans 14 amino acids. Germline-derived CDR1 and CDR2 are MDHEN and SYDVKM. J gave up 6 bases and V 3 bases, and 6 bases lay outside the gene matches. In DNA form, the CDR3 reads TGTGCCAGCAGTTTTAGTGGGAGGGCCGATACGCAGTATTTT. Its translation is CASSFSGRADTQYF.

In nucleotides, the CDR3 is TGTGCCAGCAGCTTATTACAGGGAGGCTACACCTTC. Amino acid sequence: CASSLLQGGYTF. V is TRBV11-2 and J is TRBJ1-2; tentative D call: TRBD1 (6 bases). Germline lookup yields CDR1 SGHAT and CDR2 FQNNGV. This CDR3 region has 12 residues. The V end was cut by 2 bases, the J end by 8 bases, with 9 bases between.

In the case of this clone: The same CDR3 is also encoded by other DNA sequences in this sample. The V and J genes are TRBV15 and TRBJ2-5; TRBD1 matches 7 bases. Looked up from germline, CDR1 is LNHNV and CDR2 is YYDKDF (reference sequence). The J segment lost 2 bases and the V segment lost 5 bases, leaving 8 bases of the junction unmatched. The CDR3 length is 15 residues. CDR3 in amino acids: CATSFSTGRQETQYF. Here the CDR3 DNA reads TGTGCCACCAGCTTTTCGACAGGGCGACAAGAGACCCAGTACTTC.

The rearrangement uses TRBV27 and TRBJ1-5, with 9 bases matching TRBD1. With 4 bases clipped from V and 4 bases from J, the junction kept 5 bases outside the gene matches. CDR3 length: 15 amino acids. In germline, CDR1 is MNHEY, CDR2 SMNVEV (reference sequence). The CDR3 loop is CASSWTGDGNQPQHF. CDR3 DNA: TGTGCCAGCAGTTGGACAGGGGACGGAAATCAGCCCCAGCATTTT.

V is TRBV5-1 and J is TRBJ2-3; tentative D call: TRBD1 (6 bases). The CDR3 spans 14 residues. V lost 4 bases, J lost 4 bases, and 13 bases lay in between. The germline V gene has CDR1 SGHRS and CDR2 YFSETQ. The DNA of the CDR3 is TGCGCCAGCAGCGTCAATGCAGGGGCAGATACGCAGTATTTT. It yields the protein CASSVNAGADTQYF.

CDR3 amino acids: CASSLAREEGQPQHF. The CDR3 nucleotides read TGTGCCAGCAGCTTAGCTAGGGAGGAGGGACAGCCCCAGCATTTT. V is TRBV7-9 and J is TRBJ1-5; D remains unclear. With 0 bases removed from V and 7 bases from J, the gap between germline ends came to 13 bases. CDR3 size: 15 residues. The germline CDR1 and CDR2 sequences are SEHNR and FQNEAQ (reference sequence).

The table lists this clone with a few counts. This chain links TRBV28 with TRBJ2-1; the D gene is possibly TRBD2 (6 bases). Germline CDR1 is MDHEN and CDR2 is SYDVKM. V lost 3 bases and J 8 bases, leaving 14 bases between the germline ends. The CDR3 has 14 residues. CDR3 DNA: TGTGCCAGCAGTTTGGGGCGGGATATCGATGAGCAGTTCTTC. It translates to CASSLGRDIDEQFF.

The chain carries TRBV5-5 and TRBJ1-1, with D possibly matching TRBD1 (5 bases). This CDR3 has 14 residues. V lost 3 bases, J lost 3 bases, and 12 bases lay in between. The germline gives CDR1 SGHKS, CDR2 YYEKEE (reference sequence). CDR3 sequence: CASSSFGGDTEAFF. In nucleotides, the CDR3 is TGTGCCAGCAGCTCCTTCGGGGGGGACACTGAAGCTTTCTTT.

Written as DNA, the CDR3 is TGTGCTCCACTGGGGGGGGGCTACACCTTC. Its translation is CAPLGGGYTF. The rearrangement joins TRBV7-9 to TRBJ1-2, with D perhaps matching TRBD1 (5 bases). CDR1 and CDR2 (germline): SEHNR, FQNEAQ (reference sequence). CDR3 size: 10 residues.

The rearrangement joins TRBV5-8 to TRBJ2-5; D is unclear. Per germline, CDR1 SGHTS and CDR2 YDEGEE. This CDR3 has 12 residues. V gave up 4 bases and J gave up 5 bases, with 9 bases separating them. The CDR3: CASSLFGETQYF. Here the CDR3 DNA reads TGTGCCAGCAGCCTCTTCGGGGAGACCCAGTACTTC.

This clone was found a few times. CDR3 residues: CASSRTGSYEQYF. The CDR3 coding sequence is TGTGCCAGTAGTCGGACAGGGAGCTACGAGCAGTACTTC. This chain links TRBV19 with TRBJ2-5; 8 bases align to TRBD1. The J call may be mistaken, given a closer DNA end match to TRBJ2-7. Germline V gene sequence: CDR1 LNHDA, CDR2 SQIVND (reference sequence). The CDR3 extends over 13 amino acids.

This rearrangement joins TRBV18 to TRBJ2-5; tentatively, D is TRBD2 (6 bases). Between the trimmed V and J ends, which lost 4 bases and 5 bases, there was a span of 14 bases. The CDR3 contains 14 residues. From germline, CDR1 is KGHSH and CDR2 LQKENI. This CDR3 is CASSLRDSRETQYF. The CDR3, as DNA: TGTGCCAGCTCACTTCGGGACTCACGGGAGACCCAGTACTTC.